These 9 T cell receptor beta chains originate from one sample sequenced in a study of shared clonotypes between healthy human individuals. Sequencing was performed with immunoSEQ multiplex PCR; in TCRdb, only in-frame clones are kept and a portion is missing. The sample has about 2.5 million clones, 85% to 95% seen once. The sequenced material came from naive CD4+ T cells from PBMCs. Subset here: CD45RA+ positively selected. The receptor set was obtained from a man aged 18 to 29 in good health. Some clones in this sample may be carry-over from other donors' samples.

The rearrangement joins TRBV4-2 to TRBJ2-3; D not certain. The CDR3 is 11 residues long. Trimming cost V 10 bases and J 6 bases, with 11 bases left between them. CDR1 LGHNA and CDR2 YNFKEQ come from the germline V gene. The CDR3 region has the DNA TGTGCCACCTCCTTTTGGGATACGCAGTATTTT. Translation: CATSFWDTQYF.

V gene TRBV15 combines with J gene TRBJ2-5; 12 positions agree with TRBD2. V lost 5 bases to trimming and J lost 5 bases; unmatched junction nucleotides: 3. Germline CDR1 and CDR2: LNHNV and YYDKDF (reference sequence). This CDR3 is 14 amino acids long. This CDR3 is CATSSSGRVETQYF. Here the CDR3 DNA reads TGTGCCACCAGCTCTAGCGGGAGGGTTGAGACCCAGTACTTC.

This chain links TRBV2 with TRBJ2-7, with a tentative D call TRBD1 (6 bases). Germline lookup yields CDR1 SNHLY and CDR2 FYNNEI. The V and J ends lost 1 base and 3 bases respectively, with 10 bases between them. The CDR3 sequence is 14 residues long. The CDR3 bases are TGTGCCAGCAGTGAAGGGGGGCAGAACTACGAGCAGTACTTC. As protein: CASSEGGQNYEQYF.

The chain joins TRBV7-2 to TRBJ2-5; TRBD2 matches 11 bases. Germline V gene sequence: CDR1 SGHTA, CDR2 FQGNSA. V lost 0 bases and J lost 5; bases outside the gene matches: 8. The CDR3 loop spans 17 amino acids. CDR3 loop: CASSLAGSGRARETQYF. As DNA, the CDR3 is TGTGCCAGCAGCTTAGCGGGTAGCGGGAGGGCCCGGGAGACCCAGTACTTC. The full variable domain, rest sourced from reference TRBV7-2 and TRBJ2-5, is GAGVSQSPSNKVTEKGKDVELRCDPISGHTALYWYRQSLGQGLEFLIYFQGNSAPDKSGLPSDRFSAERTGGSVSTLTIQRTQQEDSAVYLCASSLAGSGRARETQYFGPGTRLLVL.

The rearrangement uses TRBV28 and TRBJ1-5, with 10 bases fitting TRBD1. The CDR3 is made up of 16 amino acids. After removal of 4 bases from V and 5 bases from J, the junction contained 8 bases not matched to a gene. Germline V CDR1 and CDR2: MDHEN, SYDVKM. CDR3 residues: CASSSLTGGYDQPQHF. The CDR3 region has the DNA TGTGCCAGCAGTTCCTTGACAGGGGGCTACGATCAGCCCCAGCATTTT.

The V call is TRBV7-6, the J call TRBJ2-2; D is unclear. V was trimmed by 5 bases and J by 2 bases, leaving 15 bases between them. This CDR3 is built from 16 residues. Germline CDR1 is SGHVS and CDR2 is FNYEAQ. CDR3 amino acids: CASSQVSPRNTGELFF. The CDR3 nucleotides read TGTGCCAGCAGCCAAGTGTCACCCCGAAACACCGGGGAGCTGTTTTTT.

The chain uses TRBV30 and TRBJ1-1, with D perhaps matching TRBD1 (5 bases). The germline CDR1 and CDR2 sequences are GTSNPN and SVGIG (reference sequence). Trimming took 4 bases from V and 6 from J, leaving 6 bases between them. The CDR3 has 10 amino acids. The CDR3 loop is CAWTGAEAFF. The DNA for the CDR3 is TGTGCCTGGACGGGGGCTGAAGCTTTCTTT.

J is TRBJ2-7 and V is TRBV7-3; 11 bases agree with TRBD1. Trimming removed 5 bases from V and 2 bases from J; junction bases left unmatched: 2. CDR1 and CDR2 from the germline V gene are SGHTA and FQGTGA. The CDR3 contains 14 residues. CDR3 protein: CASSQGQGAYEQYF. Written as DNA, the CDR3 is TGTGCCAGCAGCCAGGGACAGGGGGCCTACGAGCAGTACTTC.

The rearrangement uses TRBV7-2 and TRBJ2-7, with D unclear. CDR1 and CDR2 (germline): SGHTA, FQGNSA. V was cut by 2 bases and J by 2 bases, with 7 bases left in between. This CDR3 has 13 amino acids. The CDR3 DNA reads TGTGCCAGCAGCTTATTTGTGCCCTACGAGCAGTACTTC. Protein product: CASSLFVPYEQYF.